One sample yielded the 2 T cell receptor beta chains listed below, sequenced in a study of human T cells and chemical hapten exposure. TCRdb analysed the RACE reads with MiXCR anew, one entry per CDR3 protein. The sample shows around 380,000 distinct CDR3 sequences, 4.8% of them seen only once. The time point denotes: patch test 1, 2 weeks after DPC sensitization. Documented treatment: therapeutic diphenylcyclopropenone sensitization with weekly scalp DPC. The sample here was whole blood, taken in connection with sensitization to the hapten diphenylcyclopropenone (DPC). The origin of the receptors is a woman aged 45 to 65 with alopecia areata. Some clones in this sample may be carry-over from other donors' samples.

The genes are TRBV27 and TRBJ2-1, with unresolved D. Germline assignment: CDR1 MNHEY and CDR2 SMNVEV (reference sequence). The V end was cut by 2 bases, the J end by 4 bases, with 6 bases between. CDR3 size: 13 residues. The CDR3 region is CASSLNKYNEQFF. The DNA for the CDR3 is TGTGCCAGCAGTTTAAACAAGTACAATGAGCAGTTCTTC.

This clonotype appeared many times. The rearrangement joins TRBV21-1 to TRBJ2-3; TRBD2 was called by the table and not checked on the DNA. TRBV21-1 is a pseudogene. CDR3 length: 15 residues. The CDR3 nucleotides read TGTGCCAGCAGGAAGCGGGAGGCCGGCACAGATACGCAGTATTTT. It yields the protein CASRKREAGTDTQYF.